This paragraph reports one T cell receptor beta chain. What this receptor recognizes is not known. No much larger clone exists at a distance of one base, and base qualities are not known. V is pared back by 0 bases and J by 0 bases, with 9 bases lying between the germline termini. The CDR3, cysteine through phenylalanine, is 16 amino acids long. The retained sequence is limited to the CDR3, 48 bases, with the frame set at the first base. Via the germline V gene, CDR1 is SGHTA and CDR2 FQGNSA. The immunoSEQ Assay, a bias-controlled multiplex PCR, was used to amplify TCRbeta CDR3 regions from genomic DNA. Per the original workflow: The number of nucleated cells in each sample was estimated from the amplification of reference gene primers within the assay. To quantify the absolute abundance of each unique TCRbeta CDR3 rearrangement, sequence reads were collapsed and filtered. For each sample, productive Simpson clonality was calculated by taking the square root of Simpson's diversity index across productive rearrangements. This is the immuneACCESS table as TCRdb keeps it, with only in-frame sequences that have V and J called. A part of the clones is gone; compared with another copy, unresolved V genes explain less than half, and the rest is unexplained. V, J and clone size are those of that table, while D and trimming were read from the DNA. The sample has 93,000 or so clones on record, roughly 82% of them singletons. Around 12% of the sample is taken by the ten largest.

This record belongs to a study of blood T cell repertoires in COVID-19 (dated by TCRdb to about 2020). At the level of the whole study: Collaborator samples came from the United States, Italy and Spain and covered acute and convalescent phases of COVID-19. A freely available public database, intended as a resource for researchers studying the immune response to SARS-CoV-2, is where the repertoires were released. The material from the prospective study consisted of cDNA or gDNA derived from T cells, B-cell-depleted T cells, or PBMCs. Samples were obtained from the ongoing ImmuneRACE study (first 160 participants) and from 1,254 subjects provided by 6 global collaborators. Where available, HLA class I and class II types were taken from metadata supplied by the sample provider and were not determined by assay-based typing. The dataset comprised deeply sampled blood TCRbeta repertoires from subjects exposed to, actively infected with, or recovered from COVID-19. Nearly every sample came with metadata listing a de-identified subject ID, COVID-19 status, age in years and sex.

The collaborating institutions used their own protocols to collect whole blood in K2EDTA tubes. For TCRbeta analysis, collaborators shipped samples in one of three forms: frozen whole blood, isolated PBMCs, or DNA extracted from either of those sample types. The research as a whole found: The quantity of clinical and demographic metadata differed by source and by participant and was supplied without curation.

The rearrangement joined TRBV7-2 to TRBJ1-5; the D segment cannot be called with confidence. The sequence was obtained from a human donor in a cohort sampled during active COVID-19. Sample: peripheral blood. The DNA is as follows: TGTGCCAGCAGCTTAGCGTCCCGGTATAGCAATCAGCCCCAGCATTTT. It translates to CASSLASRYSNQPQHF.